These 18 T cell receptor beta chains originate from one sample sequenced in a study of blood T cell repertoires in COVID-19. Sequencing was performed with immunoSEQ multiplex PCR; in TCRdb, only in-frame clones are kept and a portion is missing. Among about 280,000 clones listed, around 85% were seen once. The sequenced sample was peripheral blood. The receptors derive from a woman aged 25 to 39 who had recovered from COVID-19.

The chain recombines TRBV7-8 with TRBJ1-1; the D gene is possibly TRBD1 (5 bases). The CDR3 is 14 residues long. The germline V and J ends were trimmed by 3 bases and 5 bases, with 13 bases remaining between them. Germline V lookup: CDR1 SGHVS, CDR2 FQNEAQ. The CDR3, as DNA: TGTGCCAGCAGCTTTTCAAGGGGTGGAACTGAAGCTTTCTTT. Translating it yields CASSFSRGGTEAFF.

Note on this clone: At one end, the junction sequence differs from germline, possibly due to a read error. The chain carries TRBV7-7 and TRBJ2-5; maybe TRBD2 (5 bases). This CDR3 is 14 amino acids long. Germline lookup yields CDR1 SSHAT and CDR2 FNYEAQ (reference sequence). DNA of the CDR3: TGTGCTAGCAGCACGGACTCGTACCAAGAGACCCAGTACTTC. Translated, it gives CASSTDSYQETQYF.

The V gene is TRBV25-1, the J gene TRBJ2-3, with a weak D call TRBD1 (5 bases). The V gene's germline CDR1 is MGHDK and CDR2 SYGVNS. CDR3 length equals 15 residues. Trimming left V 1 base short and J 5 bases short, with 13 bases between. CDR3 sequence: CASSELTGWRDTQYF. Here the CDR3 DNA reads TGTGCCAGCAGTGAATTAACAGGATGGAGAGATACGCAGTATTTT.

The chain recombines TRBV9 with TRBJ1-3; weak D call: TRBD1 (5 bases). The CDR3 is made up of 17 amino acids. V dropped 3 bases and J dropped 0 bases, with 16 bases sitting between them. Germline CDR1 SGDLS, CDR2 YYNGEE. In nucleotides, the CDR3 is TGTGCCAGCAGCGGGGGCGGAGGGGATGTCTCTGGAAACACCATATATTTT. Translating it yields CASSGGGGDVSGNTIYF.

The rearrangement links TRBV7-3 to TRBJ2-7; D perhaps matches TRBD2 (6 bases). This CDR3 contains 16 residues. The V and J ends lost 2 bases and 6 bases respectively, with 20 bases between them. The germline V gene has CDR1 SGHTA and CDR2 FQGTGA. CDR3 sequence: CASSLSSGGIGVEQYF. The CDR3 coding sequence is TGTGCCAGCAGCTTATCGTCTGGCGGGATAGGGGTCGAGCAGTACTTC. The full variable domain, with the rest looked up from reference TRBV7-3 and TRBJ2-7, is GAGVSQTPSNKVTEKGKYVELRCDPISGHTALYWYRQSLGQGPEFLIYFQGTGAADDSGLPNDRFFAVRPEGSVSTLKIQRTERGDSAVYLCASSLSSGGIGVEQYFGPGTRLTVT.

The chain joins TRBV5-1 to TRBJ2-1, with TRBD2 matching over 7 bases. After removal of 5 bases from V and 0 bases from J, the junction contained 5 bases not matched to a gene. CDR1 and CDR2 (germline): SGHRS, YFSETQ. The CDR3 spans 15 residues. The CDR3 DNA reads as TGCGCCAGCAGTAGCGGGCTTAGCTCCTACAATGAGCAGTTCTTC. Protein sequence: CASSSGLSSYNEQFF.

The chain links TRBV7-2 to TRBJ2-1; perhaps TRBD1 as D (5 bases). Deletions cut 4 bases from V and 7 bases from J, with 17 bases between. CDR3 size: 15 residues. The V gene's germline CDR1 is SGHTA and CDR2 FQGNSA. The CDR3 nucleotides are TGTGCCAGCAGCTCCCTGGGGCTAGTGTCGAATGAGCAGTTCTTC. Its translation is CASSSLGLVSNEQFF.

The rearrangement uses TRBV10-3 and TRBJ2-3, with 9 bases that match TRBD2. There are 16 residues in the CDR3. V shed 10 bases and J 4 bases; nucleotides not matched to a gene: 15. Germline CDR1 ENHRY, CDR2 SYGVKD. In DNA form, the CDR3 reads TGTGCCACCACCAGCGTAGCGGGAGTCATCCCAGATACGCAGTATTTT. Residues: CATTSVAGVIPDTQYF.

The chain joins TRBV15 to TRBJ2-7; 10 bases agree with TRBD2. Germline CDR1 is LNHNV and CDR2 is YYDKDF (reference sequence). The CDR3 length is 16 residues. The V gene end was trimmed by 4 bases and the J gene end by 4 bases; junction bases not matched to a gene: 10. The CDR3 DNA reads as TGTGCCACCAGCACCTCTGGGACTAGCGTCGGTTACGAGCAGTACTTC. It codes for CATSTSGTSVGYEQYF.

The chain joins TRBV3-1 (or the pseudogene TRBV3-2) to TRBJ1-1; perhaps TRBD1 as D (6 bases). The CDR3 runs to 13 residues. Between the trimmed V and J ends, which lost 6 bases and 1 base, there was a span of 9 bases. Germline values: CDR1 LGHDT, CDR2 YNNKEL (reference sequence). CDR3 residues: CASRSRGNTEAFF. In DNA, the CDR3 is TGTGCCAGCAGGTCCAGGGGGAACACTGAAGCTTTCTTT.

This chain uses TRBV27 with TRBJ2-5, with 10 bases fitting TRBD1. The V and J ends lost 4 bases and 5 bases, in that order; junction bases with no gene match: 10. The CDR3 covers 16 residues. The germline V gene encodes CDR1 MNHEY and CDR2 SMNVEV (reference sequence). The CDR3 DNA sequence: TGTGCCAGCAGTTCAGGACGGGACAGGGGATGGGAGACCCAGTACTTC. Translation: CASSSGRDRGWETQYF.

The genes are TRBV19 and TRBJ2-7; 7 nucleotides match TRBD2. V trimming: 3 bases; J trimming: 3 bases; junction bases outside the gene matches: 5. The CDR3 is made up of 14 amino acids. The germline gives CDR1 LNHDA, CDR2 SQIVND (reference sequence). CDR3 nucleotide sequence: TGTGCCAGTAGTATGGGAGGGATGCTCTACGAGCAGTACTTC. This encodes CASSMGGMLYEQYF.

The chain employs TRBV19 and TRBJ1-1, with TRBD1 as a possible D gene (5 bases). This CDR3 comprises 15 residues. The germline V gene encodes CDR1 LNHDA and CDR2 SQIVND (reference sequence). Between the trimmed V and J ends, which lost 6 bases and 2 bases, there was a span of 16 bases. CDR3 DNA: TGTGCCAGTAGCCCAATGACAGTCGGCAACACTGAAGCTTTCTTT. Its protein is CASSPMTVGNTEAFF.

The chain couples TRBV5-1 to TRBJ1-2; no reliable D call. Germline lookup yields CDR1 SGHRS and CDR2 YFSETQ. V lost 1 base to trimming and J lost 7 bases, with 11 bases between them. The length of the CDR3 is 13 residues. The CDR3 DNA is TGCGCCAGCAGCTTGTTATTAGAGGGTGGCTACACCTTC. Its protein product is CASSLLLEGGYTF. The full variable domain, with the rest looked up from reference TRBV5-1 and TRBJ1-2, is KAGVTQTPRYLIKTRGQQVTLSCSPISGHRSVSWYQQTPGQGLQFLFEYFSETQRNKGNFPGRFSGRQFSNSRSEMNVSTLELGDSALYLCASSLLLEGGYTFGSGTRLTVV.

The gene calls are TRBV7-2 and TRBJ2-2, with D unclear. V was clipped by 1 base and J by 4 bases, with 7 bases between them. Germline V gives CDR1 SGHTA, CDR2 FQGNSA. The CDR3 consists of 14 residues. Here the CDR3 DNA reads TGTGCCAGCAGCTTAGTTTCAGGCACCGGGGAGCTGTTTTTT. Translation: CASSLVSGTGELFF.

The chain links TRBV29-1 to TRBJ2-3, with 12 bases fitting TRBD2. Germline values: CDR1 SQVTM, CDR2 ANQGSEA. The J segment lost 3 bases and the V segment lost 4 bases, leaving 8 bases of the junction unmatched. The CDR3 runs to 16 residues. The DNA for the CDR3 is TGCAGCGTTGCCCCCCCGACTAGCGGGAGAACAGATACGCAGTATTTT. Translated, it gives CSVAPPTSGRTDTQYF.

This chain connects TRBV28 to TRBJ1-1; 9 bases fit TRBD1. Germline lookup yields CDR1 MDHEN and CDR2 SYDVKM. Trimming removed 6 bases from V and 11 bases from J; junction bases left unmatched: 7. The CDR3 sequence is 12 residues long. CDR3 nucleotides: TGTGCCAGCAGATTGGGCGACAGGGGGGCTTTCTTT. Protein: CASRLGDRGAFF.

This clone was observed once. The chain recombines TRBV28 with TRBJ2-1; D perhaps matches TRBD2 (5 bases). CDR3 size: 12 residues. The germline CDR1 and CDR2 sequences are MDHEN and SYDVKM. V lost 6 bases and J 8 bases, leaving 11 bases between the germline ends. The CDR3 sequence is CASRQADDEQFF. The CDR3 DNA sequence: TGTGCCAGCAGGCAAGCGGATGATGAGCAGTTCTTC.